This TCR beta chain was sequenced for a study of CD8 T cells in ankylosing spondylitis. TCRdb recomputed calls from the 5' RACE reads with MiXCR, one row per CDR3 protein. Among roughly 230,000 distinct CDR3 sequences listed, roughly 18% were seen once. Germline CDR1 is MGHRA and CDR2 is YSYEKL. CDR3 size: 13 residues. Trimming took off 4 bases at V and 4 bases at J, with 10 bases between the two ends. This clonotype was counted only a few times. The clonotype originates from a male donor with ankylosing spondylitis or in good health (not recorded which). Sequencing was done on a sample of blood, either unsorted or a sorted T cell fraction (not recorded which). The chain is built from TRBV4-1 and TRBJ2-5, with no clear D. Here the CDR3 reads CASSRTIGETQYF. As DNA, the CDR3 is TGCGCCAGCAGCCGGACCATTGGAGAGACCCAGTACTTC.